This TCR beta chain was sequenced in a study of Ad26.COV2.S vaccination and SARS-CoV-2 variants. Data came from immunoSEQ multiplex PCR; TCRdb stores just in-frame clones and leaves some out. Of 200,000 to 250,000 clones in the sample, 88% were seen once. Germline V gene sequence: CDR1 GTSNPN, CDR2 SVGIG (reference sequence). This CDR3 has 13 amino acids. Trimming shortened V by 4 bases and J by 3 bases, and 13 bases separated the two germline ends. The treatment is: roughly 20 received Ad26.COV2.S at low or high dose, single or two shots; several received placebo; per-sample allocation not given. At day 63 after the first vaccine or placebo injection, samples were drawn.

The receptor comes from a person aged 18 to 65 who received the Ad26.COV2.S COVID-19 vaccine or a placebo. V usage is TRBV30 and J usage is TRBJ2-7; D may be TRBD1 or TRBD2 (5 bases each). Material: peripheral blood, obtained in a trial of Ad26.COV2.S vaccine versus placebo. Here the CDR3 reads CAWTRGGIYEQYF. Written as DNA, the CDR3 is TGTGCCTGGACGAGGGGCGGAATCTACGAGCAGTACTTC. Using reference TRBV30 and TRBJ2-7 for the parts outside the CDR3, the full variable domain is SQTIHQWPATLVQPVGSPLSLECTVEGTSNPNLYWYRQAAGRGLQLLFYSVGIGQISSEVPQNLSASRPQDRQFILSSKKLLLSDSGFYLCAWTRGGIYEQYFGPGTRLTVT.